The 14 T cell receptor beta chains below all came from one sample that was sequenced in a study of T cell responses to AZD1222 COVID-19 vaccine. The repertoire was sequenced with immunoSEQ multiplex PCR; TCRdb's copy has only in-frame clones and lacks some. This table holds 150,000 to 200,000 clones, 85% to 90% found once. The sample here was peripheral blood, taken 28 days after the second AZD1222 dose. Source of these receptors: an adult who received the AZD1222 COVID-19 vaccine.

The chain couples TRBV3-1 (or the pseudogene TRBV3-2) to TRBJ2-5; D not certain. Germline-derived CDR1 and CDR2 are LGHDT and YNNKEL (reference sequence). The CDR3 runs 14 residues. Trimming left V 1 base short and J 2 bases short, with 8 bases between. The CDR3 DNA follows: TGTGCCAGCAGCCAAGTCCCCTCTCAAGAGACCCAGTACTTC. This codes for CASSQVPSQETQYF.

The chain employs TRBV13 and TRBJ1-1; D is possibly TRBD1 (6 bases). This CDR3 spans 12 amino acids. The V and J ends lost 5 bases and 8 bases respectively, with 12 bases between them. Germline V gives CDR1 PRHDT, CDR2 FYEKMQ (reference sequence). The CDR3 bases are TGTGCCAGCAGCCCCTGGGGGCTCGAAGCTTTCTTT. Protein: CASSPWGLEAFF.

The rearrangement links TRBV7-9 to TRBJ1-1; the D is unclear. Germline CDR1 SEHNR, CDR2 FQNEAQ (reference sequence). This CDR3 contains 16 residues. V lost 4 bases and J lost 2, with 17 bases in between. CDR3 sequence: CASSSSIRDGNTEAFF. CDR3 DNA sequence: TGTGCCAGCAGCTCCTCTATCCGGGATGGAAACACTGAAGCTTTCTTT.

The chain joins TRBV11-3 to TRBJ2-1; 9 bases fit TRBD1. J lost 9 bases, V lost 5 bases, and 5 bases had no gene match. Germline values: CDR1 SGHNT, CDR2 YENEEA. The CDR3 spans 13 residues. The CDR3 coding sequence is TGTGCCAGCAGCCGGGACAGGGTTTCTGAGCAGTTCTTC. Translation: CASSRDRVSEQFF.

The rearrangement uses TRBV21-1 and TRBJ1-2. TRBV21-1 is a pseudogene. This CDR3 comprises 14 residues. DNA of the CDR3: TGTGCCAGCAGCCCCGCCCACGGGAACTATGGCTACACCTTC. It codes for CASSPAHGNYGYTF.

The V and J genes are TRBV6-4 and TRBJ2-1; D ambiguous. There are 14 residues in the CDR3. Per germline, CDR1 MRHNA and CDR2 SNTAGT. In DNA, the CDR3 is TGTGCTTGGATGTTGGGAAGCTCCTACAATGAGCAGTTCTTC. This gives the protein CAWMLGSSYNEQFF.

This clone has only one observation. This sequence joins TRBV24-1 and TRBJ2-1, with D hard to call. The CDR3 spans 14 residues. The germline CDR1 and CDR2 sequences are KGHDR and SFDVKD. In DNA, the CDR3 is TGTGCTCCGGTCGTGGGATTGTCAGACAATGAGCAGTTCTTC. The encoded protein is CAPVVGLSDNEQFF.

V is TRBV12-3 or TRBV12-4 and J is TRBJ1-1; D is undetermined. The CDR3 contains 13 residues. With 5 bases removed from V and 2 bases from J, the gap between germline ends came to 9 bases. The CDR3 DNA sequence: TGTGCCAGCAGTACAACAGTTAACACTGAAGCTTTCTTT. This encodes CASSTTVNTEAFF.

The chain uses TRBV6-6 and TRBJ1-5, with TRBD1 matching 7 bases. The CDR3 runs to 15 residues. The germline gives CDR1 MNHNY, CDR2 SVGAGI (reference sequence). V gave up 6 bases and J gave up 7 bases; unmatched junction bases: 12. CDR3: CASRTRQGGSQPQHF. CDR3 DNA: TGTGCCAGCAGGACACGACAGGGAGGCAGCCAGCCCCAGCATTTT.

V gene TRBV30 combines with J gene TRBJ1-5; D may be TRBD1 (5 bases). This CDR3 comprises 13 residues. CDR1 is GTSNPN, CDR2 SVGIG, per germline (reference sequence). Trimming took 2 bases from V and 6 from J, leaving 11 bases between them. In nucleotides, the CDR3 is TGTGCCTGGAGTCCAACAAGGGGTCAGCCCCAGCATTTT. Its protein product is CAWSPTRGQPQHF.

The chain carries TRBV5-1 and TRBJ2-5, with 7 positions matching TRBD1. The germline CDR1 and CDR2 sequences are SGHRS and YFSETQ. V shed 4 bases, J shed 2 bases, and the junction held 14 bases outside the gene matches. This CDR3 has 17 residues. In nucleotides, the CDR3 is TGCGCCAGCAGCGCGGGCAGGGGGTCGGTATATCAAGAGACCCAGTACTTC. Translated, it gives CASSAGRGSVYQETQYF.

The CDR3 DNA sequence: TGTGCCAGCAGTCCACGACAGACCTGGGATTCACCCCTCCACTTT. This translates into CASSPRQTWDSPLHF. The chain has TRBV25-1 and TRBJ1-6, with D possibly matching TRBD1 (5 bases). The CDR3 runs to 15 residues. V was pared by 5 bases and J by 8 bases, with 16 bases between. Per germline, CDR1 MGHDK and CDR2 SYGVNS.

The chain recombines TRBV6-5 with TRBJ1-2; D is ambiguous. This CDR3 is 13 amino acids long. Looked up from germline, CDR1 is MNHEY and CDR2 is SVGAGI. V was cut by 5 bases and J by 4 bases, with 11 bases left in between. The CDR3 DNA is TGTGCCAGCAGTCCTCCGGGAGTCTATGGCTACACCTTC. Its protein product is CASSPPGVYGYTF.

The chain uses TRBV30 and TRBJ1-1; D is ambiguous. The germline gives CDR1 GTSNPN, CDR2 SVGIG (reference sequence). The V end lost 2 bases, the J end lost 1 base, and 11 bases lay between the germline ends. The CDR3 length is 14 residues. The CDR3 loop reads CAWSPQDSNTEAFF. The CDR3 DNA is TGTGCCTGGAGTCCTCAGGACTCGAACACTGAAGCTTTCTTT.